The sequence of this TCR beta chain was determined in a study of identical twins. V dropped 5 bases and J dropped 2 bases, with 8 bases sitting between them. This CDR3 contains 13 residues. Germline V lookup: CDR1 SEHNR, CDR2 FQNEAQ (reference sequence). A single record per CDR3 protein comes from TCRdb applying MiXCR to the 5' RACE reads. The top ten hold 3.5% to 4% of the sample, which has 220,000 or so distinct CDR3 sequences, around 6.6% seen once. This clonotype was observed at least ten times. These data also featured in a second study, about yellow fever vaccine responses in identical twins.

The sequence was collected from a woman aged 18-29 years in good health. The rearrangement uses TRBV7-9 and TRBJ2-3, with D tentatively TRBD1 (5 bases). The source material was memory (CD45RO+) T cells sorted from blood. The CDR3 coding sequence is TGTGCCAGCAGCAGGGGCGTCACAGATACGCAGTATTTT. Translated: CASSRGVTDTQYF.